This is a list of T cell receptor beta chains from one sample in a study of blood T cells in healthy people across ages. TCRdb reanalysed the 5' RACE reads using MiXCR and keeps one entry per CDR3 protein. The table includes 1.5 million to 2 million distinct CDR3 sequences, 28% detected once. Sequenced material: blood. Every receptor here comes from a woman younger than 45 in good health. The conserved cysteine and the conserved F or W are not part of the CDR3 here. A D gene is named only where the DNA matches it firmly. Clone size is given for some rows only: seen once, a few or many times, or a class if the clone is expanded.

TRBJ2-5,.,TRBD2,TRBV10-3,AISGGAAGGRETQY
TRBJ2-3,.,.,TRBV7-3,ASSLQSGAQVADTQY
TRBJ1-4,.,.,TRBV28,ASHYGTNEKLF
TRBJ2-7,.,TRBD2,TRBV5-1,ASSSLTSGGPYNEQY
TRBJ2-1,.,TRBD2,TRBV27,ASSLSRGGLYNEQF
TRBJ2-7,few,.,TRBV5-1,ASNYNSYEQY
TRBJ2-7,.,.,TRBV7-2,SSSLVEGPWEQY
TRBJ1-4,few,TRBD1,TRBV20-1,SASDTGQINEKLF
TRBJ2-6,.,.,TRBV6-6,ASMRGTGANVLT
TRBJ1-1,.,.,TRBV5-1,ASSDDRSGDTEAF
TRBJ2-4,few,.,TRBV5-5,ASSEAATAKNIQY
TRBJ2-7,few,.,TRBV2,ASSAPGRTYEQY
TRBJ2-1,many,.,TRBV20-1,SAHPGEIEQF
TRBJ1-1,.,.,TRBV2,ATGSQGHGNTEAF
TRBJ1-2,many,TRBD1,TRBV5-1,ASTEQGYGYT
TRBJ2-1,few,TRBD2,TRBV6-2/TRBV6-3,ASSYPTHWREIYNEQF
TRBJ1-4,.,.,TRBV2,ASRSGGAAEKLF
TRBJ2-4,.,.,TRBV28,ASRAGQPLRNIQY
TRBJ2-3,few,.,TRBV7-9,ASSSDTDGTCTQY
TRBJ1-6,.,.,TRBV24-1,ATSPDGASPLH
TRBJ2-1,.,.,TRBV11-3,ASSHNTWDSGSYNEQF
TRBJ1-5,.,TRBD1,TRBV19,ARSPDRDQPQH